The entry that follows covers one T cell receptor beta chain sequence. No antigen is known for it. Base qualities are not at hand, and no much larger clone is one base apart. Whole blood was collected in K2EDTA tubes by collaborating institutions according to the institutions' own protocols. For TCRbeta analysis, collaborators shipped samples as frozen whole blood, isolated PBMCs, or DNA extracted from either of those sample types. This sample is part of a study of blood T cell repertoires in COVID-19 (dated by TCRdb to the early 2020s). About the full investigation: Samples from collaborators originated in the United States, Italy and Spain and spanned both the acute and convalescent phases of COVID-19. A de-identified subject ID, COVID-19 status, age in years and sex were almost always included in the sample metadata. A freely available public database, intended as a resource for researchers studying the immune response to SARS-CoV-2, is where the repertoires were released. The samples were drawn from two sources: the first 160 participants of the ongoing ImmuneRACE study, and over 950 subjects contributed by 6 global collaborators. The material from the prospective study consisted of cDNA or gDNA derived from T cells, B-cell-depleted T cells, or PBMCs. The dataset comprised deeply sampled blood TCRbeta repertoires from subjects exposed to, actively infected with, or recovered from COVID-19. HLA class I and class II types, where available, came from metadata supplied by the sample provider rather than from assay-based typing. Broader findings and caveats from the paper: Clinical and demographic metadata were provided uncurated, with the amount varying by source and participant.

For this chain, trimming is 10 bases at the V end and 1 base at the J end, and the number of junction bases without a gene match is 4. As encoded in the germline V gene, CDR1 is MNHEY while CDR2 is SVGAGI. The CDR3 contains 13 residues, cysteine and phenylalanine counted. Left in the record is the CDR3 DNA by itself, 39 bases read in frame from the first base. The immunoSEQ Assay, a bias-controlled multiplex PCR, was used to amplify TCRbeta CDR3 regions from genomic DNA. In the paper's pipeline: The number of nucleated cells in each sample was estimated by amplification of reference gene primers within the assay. To quantify the absolute abundance of each unique TCRbeta CDR3 rearrangement, sequence reads were collapsed and filtered. For each sample, productive Simpson clonality was calculated as the square root of Simpson's diversity index across productive rearrangements. TCRdb stores this immuneACCESS table with in-frame sequences only. Part of the clones is absent; in the studies checked, under half of the shortfall reflects unresolved V genes, and no reason is known for the rest. That table gives V, J and clone size, and the DNA gave D and trimming. The sample data list more than 400,000 clones, and roughly 88% of these were observed just once. The top ten constitute approximately 3.2% of the sample.

The receptor was derived from a human donor in a cohort sampled during active COVID-19. The receptor chain draws on TRBV6-5 and TRBJ2-1, with 7 bases in between that match TRBD1. Sample: peripheral blood. This receptor has the CDR3 CATTGESYNEQFF. The nucleotide sequence is given as TGTGCCACCACAGGGGAATCCTACAATGAGCAGTTCTTC.